The following is a T cell receptor (beta chain) sequence with its context. Its antigen is currently unknown. This sample is drawn from a study of T-cell memory formation after mild COVID-19. Overall study results and limits: Memory from before infection featured some responding clones, which suggests cross-reactive memory joined. Unconfirmed was the SARS-CoV-2 specificity of second-wave clones that peaked on day 37.

V was clipped by 3 bases and J by 4 bases, with 18 bases between them. This CDR3 comprises 16 residues. CDR1 and CDR2 from the germline V gene are SGHRS and YFSETQ. TCRdb reanalysed the 5' RACE reads using MiXCR and keeps one entry per CDR3 protein. The profile shows about 270,000 distinct CDR3 sequences, about 16% of them singletons. The chain uses TRBV5-1 and TRBJ2-3; D not certain. The sequencing sample was made of PBMCs or a T cell subset sorted from them (not recorded which). This clonotype was obtained from a man between 18 and 29 years old who had mild COVID-19 (a few samples of this study predate the infection). Cell type and time point are not known. The CDR3, as DNA: TGCGCCAGCAGCTCAGGTGGCAGTCTGGGCCCAGATACGCAGTATTTT. This gives the protein CASSSGGSLGPDTQYF.